The present T cell receptor beta chain was sequenced within a study of cytomegalovirus exposure and HLA in healthy donors. Findings and caveats of the study: Likely technical artifact: a cluster of highly shared sequence variants. TCR beta sequences reportedly predicted most subjects' HLA-A and HLA-B alleles accurately. A link between a missense DCLRE1C variant and TCR beta V- and J-gene trimming emerged from a later analysis.

About this clone: The antigen is not known.

Trimming took off 3 bases at V and 5 bases at J, with 14 bases between the two ends. CDR3 size: 14 residues. Germline-derived CDR1 and CDR2 are MNHEY and SMNVEV (reference sequence). Vbeta (60) and Jbeta (13) primers were used in the PCR. TCRdb's copy holds only in-frame clones and misses some; the assay was immunoSEQ multiplex PCR. Counted here are approximately 160,000 clones, 75% to 85% occurring once; the ten biggest clones make up about 7%. This TCR was sampled from a man between 25 and 39 years old in good health and CMV-seropositive. The chain links TRBV27 to TRBJ2-7; weak D call: TRBD1 (6 bases). The material sequenced was PBMCs. The CDR3, as DNA: TGTGCCAGCAGTTTCTCACAGGGAGCTGACGAGCAGTACTTC. Translated: CASSFSQGADEQYF.